This entry is about one T cell receptor beta chain. The target antigen is unknown. The sample comes from a study of persistence of HIV-infected CD4 T cells. General study results and limits: Degenerate expanded CDR3beta sequences were enriched among CMV- and Gag-responding cells.

The stimulus was an HIV-1 Gag 15-mer peptide pool, about 1 ug/peptide/mL. Responding CD4+ T cells were sorted by upregulation of both CD40 ligand and CD69. Germline CDR1 and CDR2: SGDLS and YYNGEE. Trimming at V came to 4 bases and at J to 4 bases, leaving 8 bases not matched to a gene. CDR3 length: 16 residues. The libraries were made with immunoSEQ version 4 in survey mode. Here immunoSEQ multiplex PCR was the method, and the copy in TCRdb shows in-frame clones only, minus some. Among about 19,000 clones listed, roughly 60% were seen once. The chain is built from TRBV9 and TRBJ2-7; TRBD2 aligns across 13 bases. The sequencing here drew on CD4+ T cells sorted from PBMCs after approximately 19-hour stimulation, taken from a patient who received antiretroviral therapy. This sequence was found in an adult woman with HIV who was CMV-seropositive. CDR3: CASSPGLAGVRYEQYF. CDR3 nucleotides: TGTGCCAGCAGCCCCGGACTAGCGGGGGTCCGTTACGAGCAGTACTTC.